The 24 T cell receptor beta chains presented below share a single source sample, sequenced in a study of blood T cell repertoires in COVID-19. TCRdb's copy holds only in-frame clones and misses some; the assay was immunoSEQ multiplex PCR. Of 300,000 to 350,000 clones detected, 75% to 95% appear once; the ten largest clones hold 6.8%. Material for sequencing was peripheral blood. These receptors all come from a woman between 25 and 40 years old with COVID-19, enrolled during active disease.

CDR3 coding DNA: TGTGCCACCGAGCTGGCCGGAGGTCGTGTGTACAATGAGCAGTTCTTC. This sequence encodes CATELAGGRVYNEQFF. The rearrangement uses TRBV15 and TRBJ2-1, with a weak D call TRBD2 (5 bases). The CDR3 loop spans 16 amino acids. Germline loops: CDR1 LNHNV, CDR2 YYDKDF (reference sequence). The V and J ends lost 8 bases and 4 bases respectively, with 21 bases between them.

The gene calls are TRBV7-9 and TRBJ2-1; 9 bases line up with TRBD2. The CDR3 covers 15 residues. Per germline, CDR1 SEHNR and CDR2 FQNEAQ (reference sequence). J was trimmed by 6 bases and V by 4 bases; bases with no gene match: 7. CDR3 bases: TGTGCCAGCAGCTGGGAGGGACTAGCAGGCAATGAGCAGTTCTTC. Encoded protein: CASSWEGLAGNEQFF.

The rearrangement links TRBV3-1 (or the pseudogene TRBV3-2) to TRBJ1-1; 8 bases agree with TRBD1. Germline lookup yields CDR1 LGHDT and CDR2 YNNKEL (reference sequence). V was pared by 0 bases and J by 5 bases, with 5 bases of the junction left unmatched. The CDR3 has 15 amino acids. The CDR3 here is CASSQDPRGRTEAFF. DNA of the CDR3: TGTGCCAGCAGCCAAGATCCCAGGGGGCGGACTGAAGCTTTCTTT.

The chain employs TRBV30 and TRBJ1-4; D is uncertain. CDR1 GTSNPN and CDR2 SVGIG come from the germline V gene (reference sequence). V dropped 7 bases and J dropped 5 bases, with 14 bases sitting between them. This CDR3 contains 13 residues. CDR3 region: CASLPRGNEKLFF. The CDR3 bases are TGTGCCTCCCTCCCCCGGGGAAATGAAAAACTGTTTTTT.

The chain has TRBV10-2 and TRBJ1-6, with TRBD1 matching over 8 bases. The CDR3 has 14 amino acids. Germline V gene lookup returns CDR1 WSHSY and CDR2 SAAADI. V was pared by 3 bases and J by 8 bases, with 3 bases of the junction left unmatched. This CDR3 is CASSDNRGDSPLHF. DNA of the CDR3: TGCGCCAGCAGTGACAACAGGGGGGATTCACCCCTCCACTTT.

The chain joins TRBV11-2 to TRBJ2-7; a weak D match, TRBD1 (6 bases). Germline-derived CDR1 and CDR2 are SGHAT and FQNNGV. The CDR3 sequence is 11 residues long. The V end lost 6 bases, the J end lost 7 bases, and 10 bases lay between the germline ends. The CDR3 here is CASSGTFEQYF. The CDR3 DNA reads TGTGCCAGCAGTGGGACATTTGAGCAGTACTTC.

CDR3 sequence reads: CATSAWLAGGWDNEQFF. The CDR3 DNA is TGTGCCACCAGTGCCTGGTTGGCAGGTGGGTGGGACAATGAGCAGTTCTTC. This chain joins TRBV24-1 and TRBJ2-1; D unclear. Trimming cost V 5 bases and J 5 bases, with 21 bases left between them. The CDR3 has 17 amino acids. The germline CDR1 and CDR2 sequences are KGHDR and SFDVKD.

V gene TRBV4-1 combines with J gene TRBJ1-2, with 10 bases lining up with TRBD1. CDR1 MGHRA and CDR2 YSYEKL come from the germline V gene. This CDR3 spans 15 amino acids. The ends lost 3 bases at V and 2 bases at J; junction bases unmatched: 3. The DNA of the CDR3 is TGCGCCAGCAGCCACGGACAGGGGGTAAACTATGGCTACACCTTC. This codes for CASSHGQGVNYGYTF.

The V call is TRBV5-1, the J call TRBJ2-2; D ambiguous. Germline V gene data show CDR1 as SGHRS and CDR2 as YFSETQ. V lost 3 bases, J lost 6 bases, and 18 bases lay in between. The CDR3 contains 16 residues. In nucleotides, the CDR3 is TGCGCCAGCAGCTCCTACGACACGAACGGCCCCGGGGAGCTGTTTTTT. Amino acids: CASSSYDTNGPGELFF.

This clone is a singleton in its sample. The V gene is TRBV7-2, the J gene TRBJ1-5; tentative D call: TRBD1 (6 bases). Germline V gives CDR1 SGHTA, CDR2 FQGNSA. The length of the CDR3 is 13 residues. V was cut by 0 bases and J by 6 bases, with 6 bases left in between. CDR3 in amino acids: CASSLAGGQPQHF. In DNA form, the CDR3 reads TGTGCCAGCAGCTTAGCAGGGGGTCAGCCCCAGCATTTT.

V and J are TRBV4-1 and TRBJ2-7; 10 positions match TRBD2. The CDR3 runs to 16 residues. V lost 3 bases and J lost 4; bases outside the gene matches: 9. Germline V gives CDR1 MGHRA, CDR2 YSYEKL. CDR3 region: CASSHPSGTSVYEQYF. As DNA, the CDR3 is TGCGCCAGCAGCCACCCCTCCGGGACTAGCGTTTACGAGCAGTACTTC.

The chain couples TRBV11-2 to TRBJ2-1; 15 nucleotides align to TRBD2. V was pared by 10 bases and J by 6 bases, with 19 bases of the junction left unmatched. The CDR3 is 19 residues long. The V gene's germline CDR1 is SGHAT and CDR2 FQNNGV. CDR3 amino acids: CAILAGLAGGGRAFNEQFF. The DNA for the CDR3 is TGTGCCATCCTCGCGGGACTAGCGGGAGGAGGCAGGGCCTTCAATGAGCAGTTCTTC.

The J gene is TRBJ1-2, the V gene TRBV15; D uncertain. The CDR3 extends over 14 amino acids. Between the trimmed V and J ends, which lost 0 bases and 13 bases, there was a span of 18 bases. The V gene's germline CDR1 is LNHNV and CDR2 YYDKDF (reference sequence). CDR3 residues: CATSRDVVRALPTF. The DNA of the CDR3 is TGTGCCACCAGCAGAGATGTCGTTCGAGCGTTGCCCACCTTC.

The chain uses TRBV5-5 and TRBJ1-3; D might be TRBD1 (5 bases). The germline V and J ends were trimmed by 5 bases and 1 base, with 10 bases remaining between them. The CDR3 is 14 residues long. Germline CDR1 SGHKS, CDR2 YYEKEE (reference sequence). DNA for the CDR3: TGTGCCAGCAGGGGGGGACTTTCTGGAAACACCATATATTTT. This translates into CASRGGLSGNTIYF.

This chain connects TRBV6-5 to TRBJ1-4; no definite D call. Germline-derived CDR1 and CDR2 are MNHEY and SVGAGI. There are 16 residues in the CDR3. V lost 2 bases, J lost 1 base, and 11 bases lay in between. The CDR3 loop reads CASSYGRLGTNEKLFF. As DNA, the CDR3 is TGTGCCAGCAGTTACGGTAGACTTGGAACTAATGAAAAACTGTTTTTT.

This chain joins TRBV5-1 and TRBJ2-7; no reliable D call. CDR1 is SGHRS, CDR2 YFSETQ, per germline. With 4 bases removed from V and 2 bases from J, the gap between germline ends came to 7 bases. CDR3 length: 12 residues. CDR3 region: CASSPETYEQYF. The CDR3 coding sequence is TGCGCCAGCAGCCCTGAGACCTACGAGCAGTACTTC. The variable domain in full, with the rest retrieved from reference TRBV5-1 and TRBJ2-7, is KAGVTQTPRYLIKTRGQQVTLSCSPISGHRSVSWYQQTPGQGLQFLFEYFSETQRNKGNFPGRFSGRQFSNSRSEMNVSTLELGDSALYLCASSPETYEQYFGPGTRLTVT.

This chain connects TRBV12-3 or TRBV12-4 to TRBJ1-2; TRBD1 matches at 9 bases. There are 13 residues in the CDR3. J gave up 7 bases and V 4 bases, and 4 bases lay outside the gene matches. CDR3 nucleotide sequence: TGTGCCAGCAGTTGGGACAGGGTATTTGGCTACACCTTC. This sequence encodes CASSWDRVFGYTF.

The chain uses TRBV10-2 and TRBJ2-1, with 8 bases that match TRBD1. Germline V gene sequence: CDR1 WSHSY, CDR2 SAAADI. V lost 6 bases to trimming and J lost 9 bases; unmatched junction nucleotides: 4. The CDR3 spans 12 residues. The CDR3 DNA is TGCGCCAGCAGCAGGGGGCAGGGTGAGCAGTTCTTC. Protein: CASSRGQGEQFF.

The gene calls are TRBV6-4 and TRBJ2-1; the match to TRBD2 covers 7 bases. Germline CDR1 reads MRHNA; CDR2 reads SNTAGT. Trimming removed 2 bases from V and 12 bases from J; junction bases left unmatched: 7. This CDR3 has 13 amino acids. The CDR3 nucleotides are TGTGCCAGCAGTGACGTGGCGGGAGTCCCGCAGTTCTTC. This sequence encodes CASSDVAGVPQFF.

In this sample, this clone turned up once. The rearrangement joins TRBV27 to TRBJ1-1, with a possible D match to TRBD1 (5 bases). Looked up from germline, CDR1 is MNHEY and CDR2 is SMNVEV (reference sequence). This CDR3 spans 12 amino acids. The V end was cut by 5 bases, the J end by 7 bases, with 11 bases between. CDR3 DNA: TGTGCCAGCAGTGCGGGGGGGAGTGAAGCTTTCTTT. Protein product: CASSAGGSEAFF.

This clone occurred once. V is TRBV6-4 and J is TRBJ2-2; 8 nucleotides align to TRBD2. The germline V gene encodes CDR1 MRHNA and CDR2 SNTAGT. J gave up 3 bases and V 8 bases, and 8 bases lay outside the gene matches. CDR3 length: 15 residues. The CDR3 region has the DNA TGTGCCAGCTCCCTGGACGGGAGGGACACCGGGGAGCTGTTTTTT. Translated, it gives CASSLDGRDTGELFF.

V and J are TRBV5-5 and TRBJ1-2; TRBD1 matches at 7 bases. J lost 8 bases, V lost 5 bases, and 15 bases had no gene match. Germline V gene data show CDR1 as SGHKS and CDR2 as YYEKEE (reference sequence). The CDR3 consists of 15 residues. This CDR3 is CASSLAPTGMGGYTF. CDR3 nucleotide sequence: TGTGCCAGCAGTCTGGCCCCGACAGGGATGGGCGGCTACACCTTC.

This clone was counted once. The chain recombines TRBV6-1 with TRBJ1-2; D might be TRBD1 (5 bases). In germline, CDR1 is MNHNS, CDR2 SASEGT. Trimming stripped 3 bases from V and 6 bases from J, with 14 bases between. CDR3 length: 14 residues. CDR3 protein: CASSDWEGPNGYTF. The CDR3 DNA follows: TGTGCCAGCAGTGATTGGGAGGGGCCTAATGGCTACACCTTC.

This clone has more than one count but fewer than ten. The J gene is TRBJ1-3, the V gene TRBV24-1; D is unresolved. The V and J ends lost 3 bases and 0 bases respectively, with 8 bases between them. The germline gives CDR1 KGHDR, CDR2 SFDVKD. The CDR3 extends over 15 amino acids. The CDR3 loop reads CATSDPVLSGNTIYF. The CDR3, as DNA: TGTGCCACCAGTGATCCGGTTCTCTCTGGAAACACCATATATTTT.